This entry is about one T cell receptor beta chain. What it binds is not known. This specimen belongs to a study of shared clonotypes between healthy human individuals. Recent vaccinations or acute infections were absent in the healthy HIV-negative adult donors. Deep level was the assay's run setting. Per sorted-subset replicate PCR, input was 150 to 250 ng DNA, representing roughly 30,000 T cell genomes. Generated by immunoSEQ multiplex PCR, the TCRdb table keeps only in-frame clones and is missing some. The data show roughly 2.2 million clones, with about nine tenths seen just once and 0.37% held by the top ten. CDR3 length: 14 amino acids. Germline loops: CDR1 MDHEN, CDR2 SYDVKM. V dropped 2 bases and J dropped 4 bases, with 11 bases sitting between them. The study, taken as a whole, reports: Some clonotypes were shared by all four sorted-subset donors, while others were not shared. The non-shared ones had lower generation probabilities than the shared ones.

V gene TRBV28 combines with J gene TRBJ1-2; no firm D call. The receptor's source is a man between 18 and 35 years old in good health. Some clones in this sample may be carry-over from other donors' samples. Sequenced material: naive CD4+ T cells from PBMCs. The subset here: CD45RA+ positively selected. The CDR3 spells CASSLRARGYGYTF. The CDR3 DNA sequence: TGTGCCAGCAGTTTAAGGGCGCGTGGCTATGGCTACACCTTC.